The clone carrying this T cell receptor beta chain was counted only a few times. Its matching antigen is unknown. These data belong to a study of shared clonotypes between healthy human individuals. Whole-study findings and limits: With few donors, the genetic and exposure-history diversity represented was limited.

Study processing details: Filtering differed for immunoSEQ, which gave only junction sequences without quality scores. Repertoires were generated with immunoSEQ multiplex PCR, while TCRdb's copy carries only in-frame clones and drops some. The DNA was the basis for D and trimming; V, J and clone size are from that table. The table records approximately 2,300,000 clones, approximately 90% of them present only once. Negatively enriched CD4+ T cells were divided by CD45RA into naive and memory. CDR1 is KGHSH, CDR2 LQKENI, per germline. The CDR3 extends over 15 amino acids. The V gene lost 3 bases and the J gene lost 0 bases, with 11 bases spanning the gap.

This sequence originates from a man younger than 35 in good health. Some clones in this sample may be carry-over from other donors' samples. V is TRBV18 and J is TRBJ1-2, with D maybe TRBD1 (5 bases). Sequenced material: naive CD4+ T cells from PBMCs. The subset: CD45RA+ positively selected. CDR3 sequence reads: CASSPVGGSNYGYTF. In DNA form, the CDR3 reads TGTGCCAGCTCACCGGTCGGGGGTTCTAACTATGGCTACACCTTC. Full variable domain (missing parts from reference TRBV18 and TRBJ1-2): NAGVMQNPRHLVRRRGQEARLRCSPMKGHSHVYWYRQLPEEGLKFMVYLQKENIIDESGMPKERFSAEFPKEGPSILRIQQVVRGDSAAYFCASSPVGGSNYGYTFGSGTRLTVV.